This T cell receptor (beta chain) was sequenced for a study of blood T cell repertoires in COVID-19 (dated by TCRdb to about 2020). Notes on the research overall: Samples from collaborators originated in the United States, Italy and Spain and spanned both the acute and convalescent phases of COVID-19. The material from the prospective study consisted of cDNA or gDNA derived from T cells, B-cell-depleted T cells, or PBMCs. The dataset comprised deeply sampled blood TCRbeta repertoires from subjects exposed to, actively infected with, or recovered from COVID-19. The repertoires were released in a freely available public database intended as a resource for research on the immune response to SARS-CoV-2. Samples came from the ongoing ImmuneRACE study (first 160 participants) plus 1,254 subjects from 6 global collaborators. Nearly every sample came with metadata listing a de-identified subject ID, COVID-19 status, age in years and sex. Where available, HLA class I and class II types were taken from metadata supplied by the sample provider and were not determined by assay-based typing.

TCRbeta CDR3 regions were amplified from genomic DNA using the immunoSEQ Assay, a bias-controlled multiplex PCR. The paper's data handling went like this. Nucleated cell counts per sample were estimated from amplification of reference gene primers within the assay. To quantify the absolute abundance of each unique TCRbeta CDR3 rearrangement, sequence reads were collapsed and filtered. For each sample, productive Simpson clonality was calculated by taking the square root of Simpson's diversity index across productive rearrangements. TCRdb carries this immuneACCESS record with in-frame sequences only. Its versions omit some clonotypes, under half of them owing to an unresolved V gene in the studies checked, with the rest unexplained. The DNA was the basis for D and trimming; V, J and clone size are from that table. Recorded for this sample are approximately 53,000 clones; about 89% of them occurred a single time. The leading ten clones occupy around a quarter of the sample.

The germline V and J ends show losses of 6 bases and 4 bases respectively, and no gene match explains 7 bases of the junction. The CDR3 spans 15 residues, from the cysteine through the phenylalanine. Only CDR3 DNA is held: 45 bases, read in frame from base 1. Per the germline V gene, KGHSH is the CDR1 and LQKENI is the CDR2. Remarks on this clone: What this receptor recognizes is not known. Per-nucleotide qualities are absent, and no much larger clonotype sits a single base away.

Collaborating institutions collected whole blood in K2EDTA tubes following their own protocols. For TCRbeta analysis, collaborator samples were shipped as frozen whole blood, as isolated PBMCs, or as DNA extracted from either sample type. Findings and caveats that apply to the study as a whole: The amount of clinical and demographic metadata varied by source and participant and was provided uncurated.

The sample was peripheral blood. The clonotype was recovered from a human donor in a cohort sampled during active COVID-19. The rearranged chain carries TRBV18 and TRBJ1-4; 8 junctional bases match TRBD1. The CDR3 region: CASSHQGARNEKLFF. Read as DNA, the sequence is TGTGCCAGCTCGCACCAGGGGGCCCGTAATGAAAAACTGTTTTTT.